This TCR beta chain was sequenced during a study of vaccination and CD4 T cells after COVID-19. Sequencing of DNA taken from cultured CD4+ T cells relied on the Oncomine TCR Beta short-read assay. The source of extracted genomic DNA was cultured CD4+ T cells. TCRdb reprocessed the PCR reads with MiXCR, giving one entry per CDR3 protein. The sample contains more than 10,000 distinct CDR3 sequences, about 40% of which appear only once. This clonotype came up a few times. Its specificity is unknown. This CDR3 is 14 amino acids long. The ends were cut back, 2 bases at V and 6 bases at J, with 10 bases in the middle. Germline lookup yields CDR1 MNHEY and CDR2 SVGAGI. Indicated treatment: approximately 11-day PBMC culture with coronavirus spike peptide pools or control peptides (ViraFEST assay). Those CD4+ T cells from the unexposed donor predate the COVID-19 pandemic (2011-2018).

The chain is built from TRBV6-5 and TRBJ2-2; D ambiguous. This clonotype originated in a human donor in good health. The sequenced material came from CD4+ T cells from blood, cultured in vitro. The CDR3 spells CASSYPGNPGELFF. CDR3 DNA sequence: TGTGCCAGCAGTTACCCGGGTAATCCCGGGGAGCTGTTTTTT.